Detailed here is one T cell receptor (beta chain). The target antigen is unknown. PCR was performed a second time for about 6 to 12 cycles using a sample-barcoded 5' primer and a J-beta primer mix. A tag from a template-switch adaptor with 12 random nucleotides marked each cDNA molecule. One entry per CDR3 protein results from TCRdb running MiXCR on the 5' RACE reads. Of around 320,000 distinct CDR3 sequences listed, roughly 29% were seen once; the top ten hold 29%. The sample originates from a study of blood T cells in healthy people across ages. This CDR3 is 14 amino acids long. Germline lookup yields CDR1 MGHRA and CDR2 YSYEKL. The trim removed 0 bases at V and 7 bases at J, leaving 4 bases unmatched. Researchers report isolating at least 6.5 million PBMCs per sample. Points from the study as a whole: Changes seen in expanded clonotypes were possibly confounded by donor CMV status left unknown. The fall in TCR beta diversity per million T cells was roughly linear with age.

The clonotype originates from a woman in her sixties or seventies in good health. What was sequenced was blood. The V and J genes are TRBV4-1 and TRBJ2-3; 7 positions match TRBD1. This CDR3 reads CASSQDPQGNTQYF. Here the CDR3 DNA reads TGCGCCAGCAGCCAAGATCCACAGGGGAATACGCAGTATTTT.